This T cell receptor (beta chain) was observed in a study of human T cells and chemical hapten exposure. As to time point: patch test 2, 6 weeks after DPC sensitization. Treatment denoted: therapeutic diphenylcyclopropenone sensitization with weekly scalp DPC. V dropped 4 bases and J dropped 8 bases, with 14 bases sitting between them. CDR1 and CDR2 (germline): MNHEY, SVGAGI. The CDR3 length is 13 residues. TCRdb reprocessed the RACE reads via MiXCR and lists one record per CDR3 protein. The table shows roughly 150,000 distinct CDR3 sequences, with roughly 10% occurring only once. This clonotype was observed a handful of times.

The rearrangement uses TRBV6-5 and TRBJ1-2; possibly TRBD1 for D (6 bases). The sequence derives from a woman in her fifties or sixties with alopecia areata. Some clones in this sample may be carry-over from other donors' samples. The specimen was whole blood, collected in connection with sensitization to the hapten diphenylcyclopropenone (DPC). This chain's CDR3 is CASSSQGVGGYTF. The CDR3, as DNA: TGTGCCAGCAGTTCACAGGGTGTAGGCGGCTACACCTTC.